A selection of T cell receptor beta chains follows, all from one sample in a study of spatial heterogeneity in lung cancer. One entry per CDR3 protein, called by TCRdb with MiXCR from the 5' RACE reads. This sample yields roughly 120,000 distinct CDR3 sequences, of which 12% are seen a single time; about 15% belongs to the top ten. Sequences were derived from PBMCs, sampled at follow-up. These receptors came from a male donor with early-stage non-small cell lung cancer. Both conserved end residues are part of each CDR3. Fields, in order: J gene, D gene, V gene, CDR3 protein. The D gene is left open where the match is weak.

TRBJ2-1,TRBD2,TRBV7-9,CASSGGAYNEQFF
TRBJ1-6,NA,TRBV7-9,CASRDGSEGSPLHF
TRBJ1-5,TRBD1,TRBV4-1,CASSGGQSNQPQHF
TRBJ2-1,NA,TRBV4-2,CASSQEFGSSYNEQFF
TRBJ1-5,NA,TRBV15,CATSPDGSNQPQHF
TRBJ1-2,NA,TRBV28,CASSSTYGQTLYGYTF
TRBJ2-3,NA,TRBV12-3/TRBV12-4,CASSLFTSHRSQYF
TRBJ1-6,TRBD1,TRBV9,CASSVGQERSPLHF
TRBJ1-3,TRBD1,TRBV7-2,CASSPGTGPGNTIYF
TRBJ1-6,TRBD1,TRBV9,CASSARGQGNSPLHF
TRBJ2-3,NA,TRBV9,CASSGTSTDTQYF
TRBJ2-7,NA,TRBV11-2,CASRRDVSSYEQYF
TRBJ2-1,NA,TRBV7-9,CASCSTGLVREFF
TRBJ1-5,NA,TRBV5-5,CASSLGTSNQPQHF
TRBJ2-7,NA,TRBV28,CASSFRVEQYF
TRBJ2-5,NA,TRBV10-3,CAISSGSIGTQYF
TRBJ2-5,NA,TRBV28,CASIGGRVGTQYF
TRBJ2-6,NA,TRBV7-2,CASSRLGLGGSSGANVLTF
TRBJ2-2,NA,TRBV7-2,CASSLARATGELFF
TRBJ2-1,TRBD2,TRBV12-3/TRBV12-4,CASSLLGSGVFNNEQFF
TRBJ2-1,TRBD1,TRBV28,CASRLLQGDNEQFF
TRBJ2-7,NA,TRBV7-2,CASSPDGAGWSYEQYF